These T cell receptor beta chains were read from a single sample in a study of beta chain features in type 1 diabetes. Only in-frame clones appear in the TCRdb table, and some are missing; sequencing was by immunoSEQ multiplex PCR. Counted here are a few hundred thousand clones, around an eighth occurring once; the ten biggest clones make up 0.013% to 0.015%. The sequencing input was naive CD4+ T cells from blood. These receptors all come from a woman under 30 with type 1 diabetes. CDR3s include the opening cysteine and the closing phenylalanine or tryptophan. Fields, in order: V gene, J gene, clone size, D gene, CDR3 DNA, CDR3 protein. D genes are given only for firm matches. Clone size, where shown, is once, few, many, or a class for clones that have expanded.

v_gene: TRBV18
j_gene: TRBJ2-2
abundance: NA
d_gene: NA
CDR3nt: TGTGCCAGCTCACCATCGCTACAGGGTAACACCGGGGAGCTGTTTTTT
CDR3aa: CASSPSLQGNTGELFF

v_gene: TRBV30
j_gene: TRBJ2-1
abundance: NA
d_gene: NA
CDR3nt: TGTGCCTGGACTTCGGCGGGGTCCTACAATGAGCAGTTCTTC
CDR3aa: CAWTSAGSYNEQFF

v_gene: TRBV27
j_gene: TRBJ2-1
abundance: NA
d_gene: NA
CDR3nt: TGTGCCAGCAGTCCTCCGACCCCTAGGAATGAGCAGTTCTTC
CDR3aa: CASSPPTPRNEQFF

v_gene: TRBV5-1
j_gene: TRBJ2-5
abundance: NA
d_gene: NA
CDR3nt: TGCGCCAGCAGCTTGGGACACCTACAAGAGACCCAGTACTTC
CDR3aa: CASSLGHLQETQYF

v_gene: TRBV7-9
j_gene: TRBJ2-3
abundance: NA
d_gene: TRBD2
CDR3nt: TGTGCCAGCAGCTTAGGGCTAGCGGGCCCTAGCACAGATACGCAGTATTTT
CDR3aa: CASSLGLAGPSTDTQYF

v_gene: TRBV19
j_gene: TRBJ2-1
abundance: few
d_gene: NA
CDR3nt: TGTGCCAGTAACTGGAGGACGGCGGAGGGGGAGCAGTTCTTC
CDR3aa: CASNWRTAEGEQFF

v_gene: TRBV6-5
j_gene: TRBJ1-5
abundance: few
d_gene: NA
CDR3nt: TGTGCCAGCAGTTACTCCCCTCGTAGCAATCAGCCCCAGCATTTT
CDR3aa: CASSYSPRSNQPQHF

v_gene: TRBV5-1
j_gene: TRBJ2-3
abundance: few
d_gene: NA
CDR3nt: TGCGCCAGCAGCACCGGTAGATCCACAGATACGCAGTATTTT
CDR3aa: CASSTGRSTDTQYF

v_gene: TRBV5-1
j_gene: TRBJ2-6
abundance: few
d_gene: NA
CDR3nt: TGCGCCAGCAGTGGCGGTGGGGCCAACGTCCTGACTTTC
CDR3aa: CASSGGGANVLTF

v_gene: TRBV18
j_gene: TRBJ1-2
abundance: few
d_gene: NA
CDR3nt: TGTGCCAGCTCACCATCGGGGGGCGAAAACTATGGCTACACCTTC
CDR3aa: CASSPSGGENYGYTF

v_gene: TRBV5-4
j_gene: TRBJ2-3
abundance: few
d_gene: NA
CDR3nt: TGTGCCAGCAGCGCCACCTCACAGTTCACAGATACGCAGTATTTT
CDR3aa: CASSATSQFTDTQYF

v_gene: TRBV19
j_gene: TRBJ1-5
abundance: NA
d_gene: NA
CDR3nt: TGTGCCAGTAGTGCTCCGCGGTATAGCAATCAGCCCCAGCATTTT
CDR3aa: CASSAPRYSNQPQHF

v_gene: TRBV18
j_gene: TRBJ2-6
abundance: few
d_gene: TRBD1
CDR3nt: TGTGCCAGCTCACCGCCCATTAGGACAGGGAGCGGGGCCAACGTCCTGACTTTC
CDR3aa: CASSPPIRTGSGANVLTF

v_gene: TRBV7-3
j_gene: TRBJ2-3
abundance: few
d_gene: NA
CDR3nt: TGTGCCAGCAGCTTAATACGGGAGTCGAATACGCAGTATTTT
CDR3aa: CASSLIRESNTQYF

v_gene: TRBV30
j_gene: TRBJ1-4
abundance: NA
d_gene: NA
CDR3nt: TGTGCCTGGAGTGTAGGGGATAATGAAAAACTGTTTTTT
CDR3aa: CAWSVGDNEKLFF

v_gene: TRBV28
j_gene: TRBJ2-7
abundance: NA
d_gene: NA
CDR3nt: TGTGCCAGCAGTTTTGGTCAGTGGCCCTACGAGCAGTACTTC
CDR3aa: CASSFGQWPYEQYF

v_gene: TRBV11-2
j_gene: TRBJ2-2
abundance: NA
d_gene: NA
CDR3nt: TGTGCCAGCAGCTTAGTCGGGGGTCCCCTCACCGGGGAGCTGTTTTTT
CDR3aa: CASSLVGGPLTGELFF

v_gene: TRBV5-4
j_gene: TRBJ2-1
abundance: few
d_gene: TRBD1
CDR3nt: TGTGCCAGCAACCACCGACAGGGGGGAAGCAATGAGCAGTTCTTC
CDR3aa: CASNHRQGGSNEQFF

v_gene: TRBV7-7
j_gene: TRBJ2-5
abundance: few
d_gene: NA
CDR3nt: TGTGCCAGCAGCCGAACCCGTGGCGGTGGGGAGACCCAGTACTTC
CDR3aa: CASSRTRGGGETQYF

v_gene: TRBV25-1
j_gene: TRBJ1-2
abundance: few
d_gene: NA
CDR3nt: TGTGCCAGCAGTCGCGGGGTTAACTATGGCTACACCTTC
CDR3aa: CASSRGVNYGYTF

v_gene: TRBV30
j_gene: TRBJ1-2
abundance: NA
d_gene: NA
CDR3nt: TGTGCCTGGAGTGTACGAGGGGGGACTATGGCTGACACCTTC
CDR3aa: CAWSVRGGTMADTF

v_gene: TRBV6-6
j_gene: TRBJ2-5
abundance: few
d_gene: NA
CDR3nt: TGTGCCACCCAAGACTCCGCTTCGAAGACCCAGTACTTC
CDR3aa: CATQDSASKTQYF

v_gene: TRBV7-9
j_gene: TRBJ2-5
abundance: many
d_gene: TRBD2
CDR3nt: TGTGCCAGCAGCCGAGGGACTAGCGGGGCCCAAGAGACCCAGTACTTC
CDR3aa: CASSRGTSGAQETQYF

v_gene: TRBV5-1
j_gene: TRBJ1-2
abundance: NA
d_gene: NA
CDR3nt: TGCGCCAGCACGGAGACTAACTATGGCTACACCTTC
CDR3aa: CASTETNYGYTF

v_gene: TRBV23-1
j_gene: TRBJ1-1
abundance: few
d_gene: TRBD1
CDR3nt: TGCGCCAGCAGTCCTCCCTCTAGGGGACAGGGTGTAACTGAAGCTTTCTTT
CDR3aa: CASSPPSRGQGVTEAFF

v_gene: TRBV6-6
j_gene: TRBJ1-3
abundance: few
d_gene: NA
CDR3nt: TGTGCCAGCAGTTACTACGGGAACTCTGGAAACACCATATATTTT
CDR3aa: CASSYYGNSGNTIYF

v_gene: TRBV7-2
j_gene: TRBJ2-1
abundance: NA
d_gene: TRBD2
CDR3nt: TGTGCCAGCAGCTTAGCTAGACTAGCGGGAGGGGATGAGCAGTTCTTC
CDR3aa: CASSLARLAGGDEQFF

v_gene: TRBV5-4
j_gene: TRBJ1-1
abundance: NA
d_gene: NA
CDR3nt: TGTGCCAGCCATTGGCAGTCTGAAGCTTTCTTT
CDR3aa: CASHWQSEAFF

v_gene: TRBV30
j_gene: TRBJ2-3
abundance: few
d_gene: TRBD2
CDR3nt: TGTGCCTGGACCCGCCTCGCGGGAGGTAGCACAGATACGCAGTATTTT
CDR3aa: CAWTRLAGGSTDTQYF

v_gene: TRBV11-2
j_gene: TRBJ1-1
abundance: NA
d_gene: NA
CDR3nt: TGTGCCAGCAGCTTACAGGGCATGAACACTGAAGCTTTCTTT
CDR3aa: CASSLQGMNTEAFF

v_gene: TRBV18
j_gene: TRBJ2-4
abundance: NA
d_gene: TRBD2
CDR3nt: TGTGCCAGCTCGGCTAGCGGGACCTTAGCCAAAAACATTCAGTACTTC
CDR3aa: CASSASGTLAKNIQYF

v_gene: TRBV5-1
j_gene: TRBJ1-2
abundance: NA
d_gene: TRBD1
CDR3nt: TGCGCCAGCAGCTTGGACACGGGACAGTCCTATGGCTACACCTTC
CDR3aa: CASSLDTGQSYGYTF

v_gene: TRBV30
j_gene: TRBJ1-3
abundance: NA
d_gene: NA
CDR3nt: TGTGCCTGGAACGGGGAGCCTGGAAACACCATATATTTT
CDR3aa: CAWNGEPGNTIYF

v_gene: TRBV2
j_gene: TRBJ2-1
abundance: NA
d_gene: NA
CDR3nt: TGTGCCAGCAGTGAACAGGGTTACAATGAGCAGTTCTTC
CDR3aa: CASSEQGYNEQFF

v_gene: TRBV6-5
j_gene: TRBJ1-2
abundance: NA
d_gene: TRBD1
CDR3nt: TGTGCCAGCAGTTCAGGGGGCGCAGGCTATGGCTACACCTTC
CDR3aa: CASSSGGAGYGYTF

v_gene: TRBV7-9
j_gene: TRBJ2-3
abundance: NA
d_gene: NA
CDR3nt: TGTGCCAGCAGCCCTACCCGGGGAGATACGCAGTATTTT
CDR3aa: CASSPTRGDTQYF

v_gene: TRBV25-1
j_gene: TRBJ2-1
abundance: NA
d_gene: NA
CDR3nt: TGTGCCAGCAGCACTACAGGCGACAATGAGCAGTTCTTC
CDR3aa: CASSTTGDNEQFF

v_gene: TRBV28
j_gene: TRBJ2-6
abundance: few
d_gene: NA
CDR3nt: TGTGCCAGCAGTTTCTCGGGAACTGGGGCCAACGTCCTGACTTTC
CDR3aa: CASSFSGTGANVLTF

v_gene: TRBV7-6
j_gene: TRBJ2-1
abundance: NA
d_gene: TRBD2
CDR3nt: TGTGCCAGCAGCTTAGCGGACCGGCGGGAGGTTGAGCAGTTCTTC
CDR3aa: CASSLADRREVEQFF

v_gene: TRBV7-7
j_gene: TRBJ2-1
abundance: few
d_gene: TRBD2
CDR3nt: TGTGCCAGCAGCGGCGGGACTAGCGGGTCCGAGCAGTTCTTC
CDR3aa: CASSGGTSGSEQFF

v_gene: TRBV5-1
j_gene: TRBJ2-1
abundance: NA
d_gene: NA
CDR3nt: TGCGCCAGCAGCTTGGCTCCGGCGGGCTACAATGAGCAGTTCTTC
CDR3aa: CASSLAPAGYNEQFF

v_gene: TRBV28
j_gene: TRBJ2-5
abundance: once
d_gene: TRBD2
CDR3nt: TGTGCCAGCAGCCGGGGAGGGGTGGGGGAGACCCAGTACTTC
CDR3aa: CASSRGGVGETQYF

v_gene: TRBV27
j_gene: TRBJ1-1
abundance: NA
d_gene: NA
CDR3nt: TGTGCCAGCAGTTACGGGGGTTTGAACACTGAAGCTTTCTTT
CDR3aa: CASSYGGLNTEAFF

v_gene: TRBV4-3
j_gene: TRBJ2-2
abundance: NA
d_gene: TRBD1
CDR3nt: TGCGCCAGCAGCCGTGGGACAGGGGCTCACACCGGGGAGCTGTTTTTT
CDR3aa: CASSRGTGAHTGELFF

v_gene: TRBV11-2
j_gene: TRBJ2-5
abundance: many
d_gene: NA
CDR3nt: TGTGCCAGCAGCTTAGGCGTCATCGAACTAAGGGGGACCCAGTACTTC
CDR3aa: CASSLGVIELRGTQYF

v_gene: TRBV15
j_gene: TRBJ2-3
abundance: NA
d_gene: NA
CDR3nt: TGTGCCACCAGCAGAAACCCGGGACACCTCACAGATACGCAGTATTTT
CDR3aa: CATSRNPGHLTDTQYF

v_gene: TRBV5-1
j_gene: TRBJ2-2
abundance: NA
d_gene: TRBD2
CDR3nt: TGCGCCAGCAGCTGGGGGGGGTCGTTTCAATCCGGGGAGCTGTTTTTT
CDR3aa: CASSWGGSFQSGELFF

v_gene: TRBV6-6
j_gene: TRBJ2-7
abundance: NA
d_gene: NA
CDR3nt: TGTGCCAGCAGTACGTACAGGCGGGAGCAGTACTTC
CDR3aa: CASSTYRREQYF

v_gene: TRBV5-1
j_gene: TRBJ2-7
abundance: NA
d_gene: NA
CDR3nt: TGCGCCAGCAGCTACGGAGGGAGCTCCTACGAGCAGTACTTC
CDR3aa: CASSYGGSSYEQYF

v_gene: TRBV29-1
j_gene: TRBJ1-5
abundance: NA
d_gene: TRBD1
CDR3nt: TGCAGCGTAGGGACAGGCATTAATCAGCCCCAGCATTTT
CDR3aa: CSVGTGINQPQHF

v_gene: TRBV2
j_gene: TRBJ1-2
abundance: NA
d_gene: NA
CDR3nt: TGTGCCAGCAGTGAAGGGGGCCTGGTCTATGGCTACACCTTC
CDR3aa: CASSEGGLVYGYTF

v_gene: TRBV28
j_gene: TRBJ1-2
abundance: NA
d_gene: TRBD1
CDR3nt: TGTGCCAGCAGTTTTCCCAAGGGACAGGGGGCCGGGGCGATCGGCTACACCTTC
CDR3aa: CASSFPKGQGAGAIGYTF

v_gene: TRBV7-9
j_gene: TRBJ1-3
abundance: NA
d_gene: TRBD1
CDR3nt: TGTGCCAGCAGCCCGGCGACAGGGAGCGGAAACACCATATATTTT
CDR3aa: CASSPATGSGNTIYF

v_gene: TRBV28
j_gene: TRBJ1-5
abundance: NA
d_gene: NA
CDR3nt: TGTGCCAGCAGTTTATTGGCCCAGCCCCAGCATTTT
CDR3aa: CASSLLAQPQHF

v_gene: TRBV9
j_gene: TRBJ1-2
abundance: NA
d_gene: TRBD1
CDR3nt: TGTGCCAGCAGCTCCGGGACAGGGGATGGCTACACCTTC
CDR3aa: CASSSGTGDGYTF

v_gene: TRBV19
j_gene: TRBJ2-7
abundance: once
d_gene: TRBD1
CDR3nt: TGTGCCAGTAGCCGGACAGGGAGCTCCTACGAGCAGTACTTC
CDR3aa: CASSRTGSSYEQYF